A selection of T cell receptor beta chains follows, all from one sample in a study of PD-1 blockade in classical Hodgkin lymphoma. The assay was immunoSEQ multiplex PCR, and TCRdb's table has in-frame clones only and misses some. The sample includes tens of thousands of clones, 85% to 90% of them seen just once. The starting material was CD4+ T cells from blood, obtained before the fourth cycle of nivolumab. All receptors come from a human donor with classical Hodgkin lymphoma. The CDR3 runs from the conserved cysteine through the conserved F or W. The D gene is left open where the match is weak. Clone size is not always given. Where it is, it says once, few, many or a class for expanded clones.

>TRBJ2-3|TRBV29-1|NA|NA
TGCAGCGTTGGGATAGCAGCGGGTACGCAGTATTTT
CSVGIAAGTQYF
>TRBJ2-3|TRBV18|NA|NA
TGTGCCAGCTCACCGACCGTCGGGGGCACAGATACGCAGTATTTT
CASSPTVGGTDTQYF
>TRBJ1-1|TRBV7-8|NA|NA
TGTGCCAGCAGAGACGAAGGGGGCACTGAAGCTTTCTTT
CASRDEGGTEAFF
>TRBJ2-2|TRBV2|NA|NA
TGTGCCAGCAGTGAGTGGGGCACCGGGGAGCTGTTTTTT
CASSEWGTGELFF
>TRBJ2-2|TRBV13|NA|NA
TGTGCCAGCCGCGAAAGGGGGACCGGGGAGCTGTTTTTT
CASRERGTGELFF
>TRBJ1-4|TRBV5-1|NA|NA
TGCGCCAGCAGCTTGTGGGGGACGGGTGAAAAACTGTTTTTT
CASSLWGTGEKLFF
>TRBJ2-7|TRBV28|NA|NA
TGTGCCAGCAGTTCCCAGGTTTCCGAGCAGTACTTC
CASSSQVSEQYF
>TRBJ2-1|TRBV5-1|NA|once
TGCGCCAGCAGCCCGGGACGGTACAATGAGCAGTTCTTC
CASSPGRYNEQFF
>TRBJ2-3|TRBV29-1|TRBD1|NA
TGCAGCCTTGGGACAGGGGAGAGGGCGCAGTATTTT
CSLGTGERAQYF
>TRBJ1-3|TRBV11-2|NA|NA
TGTGCCAGCAGCTTCTTAACCCCGAGCTCTGGAAACACCATATATTTT
CASSFLTPSSGNTIYF
>TRBJ2-3|TRBV10-3|NA|NA
TGTGCCATTAGAGCCGGGGAGCCCTCCACAGATACGCAGTATTTT
CAIRAGEPSTDTQYF
>TRBJ2-5|TRBV28|TRBD1|NA
TGTGCCAGCAGTTTCGCGGACAGGACCCAAGAGACCCAGTACTTC
CASSFADRTQETQYF
>TRBJ1-2|TRBV6-5|TRBD1|few
TGTGCCAGCAGTTACGACAGGGGTTATGGCTACACCTTC
CASSYDRGYGYTF
>TRBJ1-4|TRBV5-1|NA|NA
TGCGCCAGCAGCTTGGGTTCCAGGGGTAGTGAAAAACTGTTTTTT
CASSLGSRGSEKLFF
>TRBJ2-3|TRBV27|TRBD2|once
TGTGCCAGCAGTTTAAGTCTAGCGGGAACAGATACGCAGTATTTT
CASSLSLAGTDTQYF
>TRBJ2-2|TRBV18|NA|NA
TGTGCCAGCTCACGTCAGGGAAAGAACACCGGGGAGCTGTTTTTT
CASSRQGKNTGELFF
>TRBJ2-5|TRBV11-2|NA|NA
TGTGCCAGCAGCTTAGCCAGGAGCCAAGAGACCCAGTACTTC
CASSLARSQETQYF
>TRBJ2-5|TRBV11-2|TRBD1|NA
TGTGCCAGCAGTACAATGGACAGGGGGATGGCAGAGACCCAGTACTTC
CASSTMDRGMAETQYF
>TRBJ2-2|TRBV6-1|NA|once
TGTGCCAGCAGTGAACCCGTCGGGCCCGGGGAGCTGTTTTTT
CASSEPVGPGELFF
>TRBJ2-4|TRBV7-8|TRBD2|NA
TGTGCCAGCAGCTTAGTCGGGGGGAAAAACATTCAGTACTTC
CASSLVGGKNIQYF
>TRBJ1-1|TRBV7-9|NA|NA
TGTGCCAGCAGCCCCAGGGGGAACACTGAAGCTTTCTTT
CASSPRGNTEAFF
>TRBJ2-3|TRBV18|TRBD1|NA
TGTGCCAGCTCAATCGATGGGACAGGGATCCCTTTAAACACAGATACGCAGTATTTT
CASSIDGTGIPLNTDTQYF
>TRBJ2-6|TRBV19|TRBD1|once
TGTGCCAGTAGTACCTCATGGGACAGGGGGCGTCCCGGGGCCAACGTCCTGACTTTC
CASSTSWDRGRPGANVLTF
>TRBJ1-3|TRBV5-1|NA|NA
TGCGCCAGCAGCTTGACAGGGTCTGGAAACACCATATATTTT
CASSLTGSGNTIYF
>TRBJ2-1|TRBV19|TRBD2|NA
TGTGCCAGTAGCGGGGGAGCGGGGCCTGATCGGGCCTGGGATGAGCAGTTCTTC
CASSGGAGPDRAWDEQFF
>TRBJ2-3|TRBV2|TRBD2|NA
TGTGCCAGCGATGGTGTAGCGGGAGGGACGGTCGGTGCGACAGATACGCAGTATTTT
CASDGVAGGTVGATDTQYF
>TRBJ2-7|TRBV29-1|TRBD1|NA
TGCAGCGCCCGACAGGGATCCTACGAGCAGTACTTC
CSARQGSYEQYF
>TRBJ2-3|TRBV5-5|TRBD2|NA
TGTGCCAGCAGCTCCCCCCTAGCGGCCCAAACAGATACGCAGTATTTT
CASSSPLAAQTDTQYF